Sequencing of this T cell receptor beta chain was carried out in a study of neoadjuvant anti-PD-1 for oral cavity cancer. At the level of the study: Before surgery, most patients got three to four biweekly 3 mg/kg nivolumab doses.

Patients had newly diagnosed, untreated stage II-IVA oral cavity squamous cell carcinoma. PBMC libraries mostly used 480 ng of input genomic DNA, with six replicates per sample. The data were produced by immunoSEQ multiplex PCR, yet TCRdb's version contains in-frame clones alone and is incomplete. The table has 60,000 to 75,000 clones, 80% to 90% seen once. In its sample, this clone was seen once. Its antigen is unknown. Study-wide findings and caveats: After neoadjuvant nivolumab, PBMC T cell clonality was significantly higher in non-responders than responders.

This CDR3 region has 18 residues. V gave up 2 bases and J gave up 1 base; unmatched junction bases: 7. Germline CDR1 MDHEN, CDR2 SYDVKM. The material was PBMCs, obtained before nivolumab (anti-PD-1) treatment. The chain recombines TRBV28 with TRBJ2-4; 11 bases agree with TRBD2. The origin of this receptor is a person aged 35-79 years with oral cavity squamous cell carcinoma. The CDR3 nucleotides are TGTGCCAGCAGTTTACACACTAGCGGGAGTACGGCCAAAAACATTCAGTACTTC. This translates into CASSLHTSGSTAKNIQYF.